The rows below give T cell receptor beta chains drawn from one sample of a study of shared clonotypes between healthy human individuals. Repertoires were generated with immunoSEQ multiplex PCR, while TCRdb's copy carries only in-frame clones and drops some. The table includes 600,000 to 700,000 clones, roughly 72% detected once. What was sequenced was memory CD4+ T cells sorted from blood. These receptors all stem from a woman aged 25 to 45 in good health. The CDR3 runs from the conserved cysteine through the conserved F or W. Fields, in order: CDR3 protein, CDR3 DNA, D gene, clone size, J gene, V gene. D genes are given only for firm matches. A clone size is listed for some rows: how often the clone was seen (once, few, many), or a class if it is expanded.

CASSHQVPNTEAFF | TGTGCCAGCAGCCATCAGGTTCCGAACACTGAAGCTTTCTTT | - | - | TRBJ1-1 | TRBV7-2
CASRRQGSNEQFF | TGTGCCAGCAGACGACAGGGGAGCAATGAGCAGTTCTTC | TRBD1 | - | TRBJ2-1 | TRBV6-6
CAWRDRASTDTQYF | TGTGCCTGGAGGGACAGGGCTAGCACAGATACGCAGTATTTT | TRBD1 | - | TRBJ2-3 | TRBV30
CASSRAETNTGELFF | TGTGCCAGCAGCCGCGCAGAGACAAACACCGGGGAGCTGTTTTTT | - | - | TRBJ2-2 | TRBV7-3
CASSLGTSGRYF | TGTGCCAGCAGCTTAGGGACTAGCGGGAGGTATTTT | TRBD2 | - | TRBJ2-3 | TRBV5-8
CASRPTGRYTSYEQYF | TGTGCCAGCAGACCTACAGGACGGTATACTTCCTACGAGCAGTACTTC | - | - | TRBJ2-7 | TRBV28
CASSLFGSGPYNEQFF | TGTGCCAGCAGCTTATTTGGTAGCGGGCCCTACAATGAGCAGTTCTTC | TRBD2 | few | TRBJ2-1 | TRBV7-8
CASSPFLTGELFF | TGTGCCAGCAGCCCTTTTCTCACCGGGGAGCTGTTTTTT | - | - | TRBJ2-2 | TRBV5-6
CASSAPCPSYEQYF | TGTGCCAGCAGCGCACCTTGCCCAAGCTACGAGCAGTACTTC | - | - | TRBJ2-7 | TRBV9
CASSVDEGRAVDTQYF | TGTGCCAGCAGCGTAGATGAGGGGAGGGCCGTAGATACGCAGTATTTT | TRBD2 | - | TRBJ2-3 | TRBV9
CASSFASGSYNEQFF | TGCGCCAGCAGCTTCGCTAGCGGCTCCTACAATGAGCAGTTCTTC | TRBD2 | - | TRBJ2-1 | TRBV5-1
CASKMNTGELFF | TGTGCCAGCAAGATGAACACCGGGGAGCTGTTTTTT | - | few | TRBJ2-2 | TRBV6-6
CASSEAGTSGPYEQYF | TGTGCCAGCAGTGAAGCGGGGACTTCCGGCCCCTACGAGCAGTACTTC | - | - | TRBJ2-7 | TRBV6-1
CASSVGRGGLAFYEQYF | TGCGCCAGCAGTGTAGGAAGGGGAGGACTAGCGTTCTACGAGCAGTACTTC | TRBD2 | once | TRBJ2-7 | TRBV10-2
CSVGSGSSTDTQYF | TGCAGCGTCGGAAGCGGGAGTAGCACAGATACGCAGTATTTT | TRBD2 | few | TRBJ2-3 | TRBV29-1
CASSSGQSNEKLFF | TGCGCCAGCAGCTCGGGACAGAGTAATGAAAAACTGTTTTTT | TRBD1 | - | TRBJ1-4 | TRBV5-1
CASRSVNTGELFF | TGTGCCAGCAGGTCCGTGAACACCGGGGAGCTGTTTTTT | - | - | TRBJ2-2 | TRBV28
CASSLGTANTGELFF | TGTGCCAGCAGCCTAGGGACAGCGAACACCGGGGAGCTGTTTTTT | TRBD1 | - | TRBJ2-2 | TRBV11-3
CASRSGLAGYTGELFF | TGTGCCAGCAGGTCGGGGCTAGCGGGATACACCGGGGAGCTGTTTTTT | TRBD2 | - | TRBJ2-2 | TRBV5-4
CSVAGLAGGRGDTQYF | TGCAGCGTTGCGGGCCTAGCGGGAGGGCGTGGAGATACGCAGTATTTT | TRBD2 | many | TRBJ2-3 | TRBV29-1
CASSPNDGIEAFF | TGTGCCAGCAGCCCTAATGACGGCATTGAAGCTTTCTTT | - | - | TRBJ1-1 | TRBV7-3
CASSERDRGGYTF | TGTGCCAGCAGTGAACGGGACAGAGGTGGCTACACCTTC | TRBD1 | - | TRBJ1-2 | TRBV2
CASKGGPMYQETQYF | TGTGCCAGCAAAGGGGGGCCCATGTACCAAGAGACCCAGTACTTC | - | once | TRBJ2-5 | TRBV7-8
CASSLRGPYGYTF | TGTGCCAGCAGTTTAAGGGGGCCTTATGGCTACACCTTC | TRBD1 | - | TRBJ1-2 | TRBV28
CASSQVLPGLSNQPQHF | TGCGCCAGCAGCCAAGTTCTGCCAGGCCTCAGCAATCAGCCCCAGCATTTT | - | - | TRBJ1-5 | TRBV4-1
CAISPGVAGSTDTQYF | TGTGCCATCAGCCCTGGGGTAGCGGGATCTACAGATACGCAGTATTTT | TRBD2 | - | TRBJ2-3 | TRBV10-3
CASSKWGDQPQHF | TGTGCCAGTAGTAAGTGGGGGGACCAGCCCCAGCATTTT | - | - | TRBJ1-5 | TRBV19
CASSFSGTDTQYF | TGTGCCAGCAGTTTTTCGGGGACAGATACGCAGTATTTT | - | - | TRBJ2-3 | TRBV6-5
CASSVGEGEQYF | TGTGCCAGCAGCGTAGGAGAGGGCGAGCAGTACTTC | - | - | TRBJ2-7 | TRBV9
CASSYWVGTEAFF | TGTGCCAGCAGTTACTGGGTGGGCACTGAAGCTTTCTTT | - | - | TRBJ1-1 | TRBV6-6
CASRVLDRVPYGYTF | TGTGCTAGCAGGGTCCTGGACAGGGTCCCCTATGGCTACACCTTC | TRBD1 | - | TRBJ1-2 | TRBV11-3
CASSLRSGVNYGYTF | TGTGCCAGCAGTTTACGCAGCGGAGTTAACTATGGCTACACCTTC | - | few | TRBJ1-2 | TRBV28
CASRIQGNTEAFF | TGTGCCAGCAGAATACAGGGGAACACTGAAGCTTTCTTT | - | - | TRBJ1-1 | TRBV27
CASSGDRREQFF | TGCGCCAGCAGTGGGGATCGACGTGAGCAGTTCTTC | - | - | TRBJ2-1 | TRBV10-2
CASSRPLAGNYGYTF | TGCGCCAGCAGCCGGCCCCTGGCAGGGAACTATGGCTACACCTTC | - | - | TRBJ1-2 | TRBV4-1
CASRGGQGHGNTIYF | TGTGCCAGCAGGGGAGGACAGGGCCATGGAAACACCATATATTTT | TRBD1 | - | TRBJ1-3 | TRBV28
CASSEAGRFAYF | TGTGCCAGCAGTGAAGCGGGACGTTTTGCGTATTTT | - | - | TRBJ2-3 | TRBV6-1
CASSRTPGTDPYNEQFF | TGCGCCAGCAGCCGTACACCCGGGACTGACCCCTACAATGAGCAGTTCTTC | - | - | TRBJ2-1 | TRBV4-1
CASSKLTTGAYGYTF | TGTGCCAGCAGCAAACTCACTACAGGGGCCTATGGCTACACCTTC | TRBD1 | - | TRBJ1-2 | TRBV5-6
CASQTGLDGYTF | TGTGCCAGCCAGACAGGGCTGGATGGCTACACCTTC | TRBD1 | once | TRBJ1-2 | TRBV28
CASSAPSHPAEREKLFF | TGTGCCAGCAGCGCTCCTTCCCATCCCGCCGAAAGGGAAAAACTGTTTTTT | - | - | TRBJ1-4 | TRBV7-9
CASVKSGTDYYEQYF | TGTGCCAGCGTCAAATCCGGGACTGACTACTACGAGCAGTACTTC | - | - | TRBJ2-7 | TRBV6-1